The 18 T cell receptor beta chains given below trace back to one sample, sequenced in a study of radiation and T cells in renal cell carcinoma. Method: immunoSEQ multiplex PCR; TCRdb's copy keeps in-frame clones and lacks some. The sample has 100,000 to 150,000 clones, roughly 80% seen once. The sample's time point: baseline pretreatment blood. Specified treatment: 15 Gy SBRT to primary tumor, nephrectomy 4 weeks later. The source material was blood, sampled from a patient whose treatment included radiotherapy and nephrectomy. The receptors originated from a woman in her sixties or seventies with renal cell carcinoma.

In DNA, the CDR3 is TGTGCCAGCAGTGCCTCGACAGGGCTTCTCTCTGGAAACACCATATATTTT. This gives the protein CASSASTGLLSGNTIYF. The genes are TRBV2 and TRBJ1-3; 7 bases fit TRBD1. The J segment lost 0 bases and the V segment lost 4 bases, leaving 9 bases of the junction unmatched. Germline values: CDR1 SNHLY, CDR2 FYNNEI. The CDR3 runs 17 residues.

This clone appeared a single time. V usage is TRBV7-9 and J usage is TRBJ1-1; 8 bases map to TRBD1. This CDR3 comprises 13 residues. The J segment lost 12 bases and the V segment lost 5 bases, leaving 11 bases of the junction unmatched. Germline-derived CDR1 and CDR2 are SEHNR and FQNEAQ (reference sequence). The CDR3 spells CASSPTRRTGPFF. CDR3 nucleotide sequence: TGTGCCAGCAGCCCCACCAGGAGGACAGGGCCTTTCTTT.

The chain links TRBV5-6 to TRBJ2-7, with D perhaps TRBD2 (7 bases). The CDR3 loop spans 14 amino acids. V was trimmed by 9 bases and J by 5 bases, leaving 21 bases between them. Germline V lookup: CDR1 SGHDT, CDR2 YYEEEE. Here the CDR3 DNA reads TGTGCCACTCCGGGGGCCGGGGGAGGGGACGAGCAGTACTTC. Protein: CATPGAGGGDEQYF.

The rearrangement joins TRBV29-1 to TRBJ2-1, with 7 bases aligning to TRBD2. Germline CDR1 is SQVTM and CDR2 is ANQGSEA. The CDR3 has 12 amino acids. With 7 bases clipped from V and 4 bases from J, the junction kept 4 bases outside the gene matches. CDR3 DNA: TGCAGCGCTAGCGGAGGATACAATGAGCAGTTCTTC. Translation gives CSASGGYNEQFF.

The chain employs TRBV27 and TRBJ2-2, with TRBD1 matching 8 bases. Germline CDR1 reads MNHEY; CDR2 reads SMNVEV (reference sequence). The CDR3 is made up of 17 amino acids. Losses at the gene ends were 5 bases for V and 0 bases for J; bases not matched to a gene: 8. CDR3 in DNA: TGTGCCAGCAGTCCCGACAGGGGACCAGCGAACACCGGGGAGCTGTTTTTT. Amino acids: CASSPDRGPANTGELFF.

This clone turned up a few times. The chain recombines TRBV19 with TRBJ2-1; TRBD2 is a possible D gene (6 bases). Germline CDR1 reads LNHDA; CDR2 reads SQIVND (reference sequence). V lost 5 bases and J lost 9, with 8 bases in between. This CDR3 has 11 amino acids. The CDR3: CASSWRGEQFF. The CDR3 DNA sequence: TGTGCCAGTAGTTGGCGGGGTGAGCAGTTCTTC.

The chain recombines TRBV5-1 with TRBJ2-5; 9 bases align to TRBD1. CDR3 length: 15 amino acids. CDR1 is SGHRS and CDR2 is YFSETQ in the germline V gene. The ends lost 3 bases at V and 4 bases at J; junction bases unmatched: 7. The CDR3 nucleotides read TGCGCCAGCAGCTCGGGACAGGGAAAGGGAGAGACCCAGTACTTC. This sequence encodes CASSSGQGKGETQYF. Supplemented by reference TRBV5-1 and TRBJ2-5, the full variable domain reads KAGVTQTPRYLIKTRGQQVTLSCSPISGHRSVSWYQQTPGQGLQFLFEYFSETQRNKGNFPGRFSGRQFSNSRSEMNVSTLELGDSALYLCASSSGQGKGETQYFGPGTRLLVL.

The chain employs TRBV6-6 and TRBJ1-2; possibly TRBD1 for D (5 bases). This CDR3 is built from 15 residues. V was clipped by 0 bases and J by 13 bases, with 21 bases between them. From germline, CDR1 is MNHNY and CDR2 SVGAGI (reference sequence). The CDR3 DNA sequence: TGTGCCAGCAGTTACTCGATTACGGGATCAGGGAGCTTCACCTTC. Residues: CASSYSITGSGSFTF.

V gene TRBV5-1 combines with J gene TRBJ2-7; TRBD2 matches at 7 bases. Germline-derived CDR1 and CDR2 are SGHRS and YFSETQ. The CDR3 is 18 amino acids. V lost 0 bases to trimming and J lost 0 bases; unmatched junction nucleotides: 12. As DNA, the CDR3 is TGCGCCAGCAGCTTGGGTCCCACTACTAGCGACCTCTCCTACGAGCAGTACTTC. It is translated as CASSLGPTTSDLSYEQYF.

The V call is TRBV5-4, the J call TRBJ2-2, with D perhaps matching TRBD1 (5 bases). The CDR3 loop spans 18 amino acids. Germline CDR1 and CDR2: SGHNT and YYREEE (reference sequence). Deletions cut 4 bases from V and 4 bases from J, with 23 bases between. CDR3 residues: CASSATFSGPGVTGELFF. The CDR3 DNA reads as TGTGCCAGCAGCGCTACCTTTTCAGGGCCGGGTGTCACCGGGGAGCTGTTTTTT.

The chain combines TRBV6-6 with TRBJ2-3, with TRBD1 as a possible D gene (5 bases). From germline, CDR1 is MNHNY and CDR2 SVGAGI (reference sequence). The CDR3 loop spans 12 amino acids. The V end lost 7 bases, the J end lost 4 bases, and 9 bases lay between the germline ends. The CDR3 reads CASTRAADTQYF. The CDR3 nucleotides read TGTGCCAGCACCAGGGCCGCAGATACGCAGTATTTT.

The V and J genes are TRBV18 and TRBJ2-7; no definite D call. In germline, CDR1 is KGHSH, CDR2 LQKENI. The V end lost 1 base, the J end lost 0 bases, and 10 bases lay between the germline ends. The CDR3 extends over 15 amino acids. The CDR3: CASSPRKKSSYEQYF. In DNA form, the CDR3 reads TGTGCCAGCTCACCACGGAAGAAGAGCTCCTACGAGCAGTACTTC.

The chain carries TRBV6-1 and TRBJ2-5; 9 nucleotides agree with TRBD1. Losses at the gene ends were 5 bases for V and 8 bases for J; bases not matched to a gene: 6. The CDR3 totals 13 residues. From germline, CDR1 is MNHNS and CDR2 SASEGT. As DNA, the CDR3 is TGTGCCAGCAGTCCTCTACAGGGGGCAACCCAGTACTTC. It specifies CASSPLQGATQYF.

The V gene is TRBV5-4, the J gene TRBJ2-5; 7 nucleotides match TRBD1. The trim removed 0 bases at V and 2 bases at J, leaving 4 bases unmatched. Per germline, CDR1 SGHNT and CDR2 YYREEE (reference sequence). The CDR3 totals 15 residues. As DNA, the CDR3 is TGTGCCAGCAGCTTGGGACAGGGTTTACAAGAGACCCAGTACTTC. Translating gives CASSLGQGLQETQYF.

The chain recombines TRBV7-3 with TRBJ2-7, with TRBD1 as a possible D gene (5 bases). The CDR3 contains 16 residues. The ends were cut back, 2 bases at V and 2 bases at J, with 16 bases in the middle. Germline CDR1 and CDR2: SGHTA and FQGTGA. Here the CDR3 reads CASSLERATETYEQYF. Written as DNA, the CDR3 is TGTGCCAGCAGCTTAGAGCGTGCGACAGAGACCTACGAGCAGTACTTC.

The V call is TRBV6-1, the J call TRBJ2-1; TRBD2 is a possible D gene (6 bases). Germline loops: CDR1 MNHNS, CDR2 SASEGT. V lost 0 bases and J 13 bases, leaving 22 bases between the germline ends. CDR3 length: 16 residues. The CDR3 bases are TGTGCCAGCAGTGAAGCGCAGTCGGGAGACGGATATAGACAGTTCTTC. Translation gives CASSEAQSGDGYRQFF.

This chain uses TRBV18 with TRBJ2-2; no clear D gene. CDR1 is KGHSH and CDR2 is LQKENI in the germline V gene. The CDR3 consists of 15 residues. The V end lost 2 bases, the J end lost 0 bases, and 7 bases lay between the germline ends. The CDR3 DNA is TGTGCCAGCTCACCAGGTACAGCGAACACCGGGGAGCTGTTTTTT. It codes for CASSPGTANTGELFF.

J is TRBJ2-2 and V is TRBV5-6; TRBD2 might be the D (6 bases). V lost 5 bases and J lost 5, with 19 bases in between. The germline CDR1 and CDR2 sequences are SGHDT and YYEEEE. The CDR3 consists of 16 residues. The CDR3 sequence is CASRPRRVSRTGELFF. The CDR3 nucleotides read TGTGCCAGCAGGCCAAGGAGGGTTTCGAGGACCGGGGAGCTGTTTTTT.